Shown below are 28 T cell receptor beta chains from a single sample sequenced in a study of blood T cell repertoires in COVID-19. Profiling relied on immunoSEQ multiplex PCR, and the TCRdb table lists in-frame clones only, not all of them. The sample has about 180,000 clones, roughly three quarters seen once. The source material was PBMCs or T cells enriched from blood (not recorded which). Every receptor here comes from a man between 60 and 75 years old who had been exposed to COVID-19.

Regarding this clone: The sample has other DNA sequences that encode this CDR3 too. The rearrangement links TRBV7-2 to TRBJ1-1, with TRBD1 matching over 10 bases. The CDR3 loop spans 14 amino acids. Germline V gives CDR1 SGHTA, CDR2 FQGNSA. The V gene end was trimmed by 3 bases and the J gene end by 5 bases; junction bases not matched to a gene: 3. This CDR3 reads CASSLGQGSTEAFF. In nucleotides, the CDR3 is TGTGCCAGCAGCTTGGGACAGGGGAGTACTGAAGCTTTCTTT.

V is TRBV14 and J is TRBJ1-2, with 7 bases aligning to TRBD1. The CDR3 has 13 amino acids. J gave up 5 bases and V 1 base, and 1 base lay outside the gene matches. The germline V gene has CDR1 SGHDN and CDR2 FVKESK. The CDR3 DNA reads TGTGCCAGCAGCCAAGCAGGGGGTTATGGCTACACCTTC. Translating gives CASSQAGGYGYTF.

The chain carries TRBV4-2 and TRBJ2-2; 11 positions agree with TRBD2. This CDR3 is 16 amino acids long. Germline CDR1 and CDR2: LGHNA and YNFKEQ. The junction had 5 bases not matched to a gene; V was cut back by 1 base and J by 7 bases. For the CDR3, the DNA is TGTGCCAGCAGCCAAGTGACTAGCGGGATGGTCGGGGAGCTGTTTTTT. Protein product: CASSQVTSGMVGELFF.

The chain links TRBV5-1 to TRBJ2-2, with TRBD2 as a possible D gene (5 bases). CDR3 length equals 16 residues. Germline CDR1 is SGHRS and CDR2 is YFSETQ. Trimming removed 4 bases from V and 5 bases from J, with 18 bases in between. The CDR3 region is CASSRVGESGTGELFF. In DNA form, the CDR3 reads TGCGCCAGCAGCCGTGTTGGGGAGAGTGGGACCGGGGAGCTGTTTTTT.

The chain is built from TRBV7-8 and TRBJ1-6; tentatively, D is TRBD1 (6 bases). Germline CDR1 is SGHVS and CDR2 is FQNEAQ. This CDR3 region has 17 residues. V dropped 4 bases and J dropped 2 bases, with 15 bases sitting between them. For the CDR3, the DNA is TGTGCCAGCAGCTCACAACAGGGTGGGCCCTATAATTCACCCCTCCACTTT. Residues: CASSSQQGGPYNSPLHF.

The chain couples TRBV29-1 to TRBJ2-7, with a possible D match to TRBD1 (6 bases). The length of the CDR3 is 12 residues. Germline assignment: CDR1 SQVTM and CDR2 ANQGSEA. Trimming shortened V by 4 bases and J by 3 bases, and 10 bases separated the two germline ends. CDR3 in amino acids: CSVGQGIYEQYF. CDR3 sequence (DNA): TGCAGCGTTGGGCAGGGGATCTACGAGCAGTACTTC.

The gene calls are TRBV15 and TRBJ2-5, with D perhaps matching TRBD2 (5 bases). The CDR3 totals 16 residues. Germline-derived CDR1 and CDR2 are LNHNV and YYDKDF (reference sequence). Trimming took 4 bases from V and 4 from J, leaving 19 bases between them. The CDR3 coding sequence is TGTGCCACCAGCAAAGCCCCGATGGGGAGAGGAGAGACCCAGTACTTC. Translated: CATSKAPMGRGETQYF.

The chain is built from TRBV2 and TRBJ2-7, with D uncertain. The germline V and J ends were trimmed by 6 bases and 3 bases, with 9 bases remaining between them. The V gene's germline CDR1 is SNHLY and CDR2 FYNNEI. CDR3 length equals 12 residues. CDR3 region: CASRSSSYEQYF. In DNA, the CDR3 is TGTGCCAGCAGATCGTCTAGCTACGAGCAGTACTTC. Together with reference TRBV2 and TRBJ2-7, the CDR3 gives the full variable domain: EPEVTQTPSHQVTQMGQEVILRCVPISNHLYFYWYRQILGQKVEFLVSFYNNEISEKSEIFDDQFSVERPDGSNFTLKIRSTKLEDSAMYFCASRSSSYEQYFGPGTRLTVT.

CDR3 nucleotides: TGTGCCTGGGGAATAGGACAGGGCTACGAGCAGTACTTC. Translated: CAWGIGQGYEQYF. The V gene is TRBV30, the J gene TRBJ2-7; 8 positions match TRBD1. This CDR3 has 13 amino acids. Trimming at V came to 5 bases and at J to 3 bases, leaving 6 bases not matched to a gene. Germline V gene sequence: CDR1 GTSNPN, CDR2 SVGIG (reference sequence).

This chain connects TRBV28 to TRBJ2-7; tentative D call: TRBD2 (5 bases). Germline V gene lookup returns CDR1 MDHEN and CDR2 SYDVKM. The ends were cut back, 10 bases at V and 0 bases at J, with 16 bases in the middle. The CDR3 sequence is 14 residues long. The CDR3 loop is CATSGGYGSYEQYF. CDR3 nucleotides: TGTGCCACTTCCGGCGGGTACGGCTCCTACGAGCAGTACTTC.

CDR3 DNA sequence: TGTGCCAGCAGCAAAAAGGGGATATGGGACAGGCGGTATAGCAATCAGCCCCAGCATTTT. Translating it yields CASSKKGIWDRRYSNQPQHF. The V gene is TRBV21-1, the J gene TRBJ1-5; the D call TRBD1 from the table was never checked on the DNA. TRBV21-1 is a documented pseudogene. CDR3 length: 20 amino acids.

There are a few counts of this clone. The CDR3 DNA follows: TGTGCCAGCAGCTTTCCCGGTGGGGGGACTGGAAACACCATATATTTT. As protein: CASSFPGGGTGNTIYF. The genes are TRBV9 and TRBJ1-3, with a possible D match to TRBD1 (5 bases). With 4 bases removed from V and 2 bases from J, the gap between germline ends came to 16 bases. Germline V CDR1 and CDR2: SGDLS, YYNGEE. CDR3 length equals 16 residues. Full variable domain (missing parts from reference TRBV9 and TRBJ1-3): DSGVTQTPKHLITATGQRVTLRCSPRSGDLSVYWYQQSLDQGLQFLIQYYNGEERAKGNILERFSAQQFPDLHSELNLSSLELGDSALYFCASSFPGGGTGNTIYFGEGSWLTVV.

This rearrangement joins TRBV7-3 to TRBJ2-3; D is ambiguous. Germline loops: CDR1 SGHTA, CDR2 FQGTGA. Trimming removed 4 bases from V and 0 bases from J, with 14 bases in between. The CDR3 length is 16 residues. CDR3 protein: CASSSRPAPSTDTQYF. The CDR3 bases are TGTGCCAGCAGCTCCAGGCCGGCCCCAAGCACAGATACGCAGTATTTT.

This clone occurred a few times. J is TRBJ1-6 and V is TRBV30, with 7 bases aligning to TRBD1. This CDR3 is 16 amino acids long. CDR1 is GTSNPN, CDR2 SVGIG, per germline (reference sequence). J was trimmed by 7 bases and V by 0 bases; bases with no gene match: 9. The CDR3 sequence is CAWSVGGRGSNSPLHF. The CDR3 nucleotides are TGTGCCTGGAGTGTCGGAGGCAGGGGGTCAAATTCACCCCTCCACTTT.

This clone came up once. The chain combines TRBV6-5 with TRBJ2-7; a weak D match, TRBD2 (5 bases). V was shortened by 2 bases and J by 6 bases, with 17 bases between the two germline ends. The germline gives CDR1 MNHEY, CDR2 SVGAGI. This CDR3 has 15 amino acids. The DNA for the CDR3 is TGTGCCAGCAGTTACCGGCAAGTACGGACTTGCGAGCAGTACTTC. This sequence encodes CASSYRQVRTCEQYF.

This clone was detected once. The V call is TRBV10-2, the J call TRBJ2-1; TRBD2 matches 10 bases. CDR3 length: 15 amino acids. Losses at the gene ends were 8 bases for V and 13 bases for J; bases not matched to a gene: 17. Germline V gene sequence: CDR1 WSHSY, CDR2 SAAADI. The CDR3 DNA reads as TGCGCCAGCGCGGTCCCTAGCGGGAGAGCAGGGAAACAGTTCTTC. Protein: CASAVPSGRAGKQFF.

The rearrangement links TRBV6-6 to TRBJ1-1; 7 bases agree with TRBD1. CDR3 size: 14 residues. Germline CDR1 and CDR2: MNHNY and SVGAGI (reference sequence). J was trimmed by 5 bases and V by 8 bases; bases with no gene match: 11. This CDR3 reads CASWGKDRRTEAFF. The CDR3, as DNA: TGTGCCAGCTGGGGAAAGGACAGGAGGACTGAAGCTTTCTTT.

The rearrangement joins TRBV28 to TRBJ2-7, with 9 bases that match TRBD2. V dropped 5 bases and J dropped 1; count of bases not matched to a gene: 15. The CDR3 consists of 18 residues. Germline lookup yields CDR1 MDHEN and CDR2 SYDVKM. CDR3 coding DNA: TGTGCCAGCAGTCCCCCTTTAGCGGGAGCCCGCTCTTCCTACGAGCAGTACTTC. Residues: CASSPPLAGARSSYEQYF.

The chain carries TRBV2 and TRBJ1-2; 8 nucleotides agree with TRBD1. With 2 bases clipped from V and 2 bases from J, the junction kept 4 bases outside the gene matches. This CDR3 spans 15 amino acids. Germline-derived CDR1 and CDR2 are SNHLY and FYNNEI. For the CDR3, the DNA is TGTGCCAGCAGTGAAACAGGACAGGGCAACTATGGCTACACCTTC. Amino acid sequence: CASSETGQGNYGYTF.

This chain uses TRBV5-1 with TRBJ2-1; 9 bases match TRBD2. In germline, CDR1 is SGHRS, CDR2 YFSETQ. The ends lost 2 bases at V and 8 bases at J; junction bases unmatched: 14. This CDR3 comprises 17 residues. CDR3 DNA: TGCGCCAGCAGCTTTCAGGGGTTGAGTAGCGGGAGCTATGAGCAGTTCTTC. Translated: CASSFQGLSSGSYEQFF.

V and J are TRBV7-9 and TRBJ2-3; no firm D call. The CDR3 loop spans 12 amino acids. The V end was cut by 5 bases, the J end by 7 bases, with 10 bases between. CDR1 SEHNR and CDR2 FQNEAQ come from the germline V gene (reference sequence). The CDR3 region is CASSAERYTQYF. As DNA, the CDR3 is TGTGCCAGCAGCGCGGAACGATATACGCAGTATTTT.

This clone was observed a few times. The chain employs TRBV19 and TRBJ2-4; D gene uncertain. The V gene's germline CDR1 is LNHDA and CDR2 SQIVND (reference sequence). The CDR3 loop spans 12 amino acids. CDR3 nucleotide sequence: TGTGCTTCCTTAATTGCCAAAAACATTCAGTACTTC. Residues: CASLIAKNIQYF.

V usage is TRBV3-1 (or the pseudogene TRBV3-2) and J usage is TRBJ2-7; 10 bases map to TRBD2. Trimming removed 6 bases from V and 7 bases from J; junction bases left unmatched: 21. The CDR3 contains 18 residues. CDR1 LGHDT and CDR2 YNNKEL come from the germline V gene (reference sequence). The CDR3 sequence is CASRGWGLAGAPMGEQYF. The CDR3 nucleotides are TGTGCCAGCAGGGGGTGGGGTCTAGCGGGAGCCCCCATGGGGGAGCAGTACTTC.

V usage is TRBV5-6 and J usage is TRBJ1-1, with 7 bases lining up with TRBD1. The V gene's germline CDR1 is SGHDT and CDR2 YYEEEE. The length of the CDR3 is 12 residues. Germline trimming cut 2 bases from V and 8 bases from J; bases unmatched to any gene: 3. Written as DNA, the CDR3 is TGTGCCAGCAGCTTCTTGGACAGGGAAGCTTTCTTT. This translates into CASSFLDREAFF.

The chain recombines TRBV13 with TRBJ1-4; TRBD1 matches at 7 bases. This CDR3 is built from 18 residues. Unmatched junction bases numbered 12, after V lost 1 base and J lost 4 bases. Per germline, CDR1 PRHDT and CDR2 FYEKMQ (reference sequence). The DNA of the CDR3 is TGTGCCAGCAGCTTAGCACATCGGAGGACAGGATTTAATGAAAAACTGTTTTTT. Translation gives CASSLAHRRTGFNEKLFF.

The rearrangement links TRBV28 to TRBJ1-3; TRBD1 matches at 7 bases. The CDR3 extends over 15 amino acids. With 1 base clipped from V and 7 bases from J, the junction kept 7 bases outside the gene matches. Germline V gives CDR1 MDHEN, CDR2 SYDVKM. CDR3 DNA sequence: TGTGCCAGCAGTTTATCAGGACAGGCCCGGAACACCATATATTTT. Amino acids: CASSLSGQARNTIYF.

Comments on this clone: Its ends do not fully match the called genes, so a read error is possible. The rearrangement uses TRBV5-4 and TRBJ2-7; weak D call: TRBD2 (6 bases). CDR1 and CDR2 (germline): SGHNT, YYREEE (reference sequence). This CDR3 spans 12 amino acids. The DNA of the CDR3 is TGTGCCAGCAGCTTTCCCCTGGGACTGCCAGCATTC. Its translation: CASSFPLGLPAF.

This rearrangement joins TRBV18 to TRBJ2-7; 12 bases align to TRBD2. Germline V gene data show CDR1 as KGHSH and CDR2 as LQKENI. This CDR3 has 14 amino acids. The V and J ends lost 3 bases and 3 bases, in that order; junction bases with no gene match: 0. The DNA of the CDR3 is TGTGCCAGCTCACCGACTAGCGGGAGCTACGAGCAGTACTTC. Protein sequence: CASSPTSGSYEQYF.